Below, 12 T cell receptor beta chains from the same sample are listed, as sequenced in a study of OX40 agonist ivuxolimab in advanced cancers. The assay was immunoSEQ multiplex PCR, and TCRdb's table has in-frame clones only and misses some. The profile covers around 95,000 clones, with roughly 90% appearing a single time and roughly 0.16% taken by the ten largest. The sequencing used CD4+ or CD8+ T cells sorted from blood, collected in a trial of the OX40 agonist ivuxolimab. The origin of the receptors is an adult with an advanced solid tumor such as melanoma, head and neck, liver or kidney cancer.

The chain couples TRBV10-2 to TRBJ2-3, with TRBD1 as a possible D gene (5 bases). The CDR3 contains 13 residues. Germline V gene sequence: CDR1 WSHSY, CDR2 SAAADI. V was shortened by 5 bases and J by 4 bases, with 10 bases between the two germline ends. The CDR3 DNA sequence: TGCGCCAGCAGTACCTCAGGGCCAGATACGCAGTATTTT. Translated: CASSTSGPDTQYF.

This sequence joins TRBV6-5 and TRBJ2-2; D is unclear. Trimming left V 8 bases short and J 6 bases short, with 10 bases between. This CDR3 has 12 residues. Germline lookup yields CDR1 MNHEY and CDR2 SVGAGI. Written as DNA, the CDR3 is TGTGCCAGCTCAAGAAACGCCGGGGAGCTGTTTTTT. This sequence encodes CASSRNAGELFF.

The chain joins TRBV27 to TRBJ2-7, with unresolved D. CDR3 size: 13 residues. Per germline, CDR1 MNHEY and CDR2 SMNVEV (reference sequence). Trimming shortened V by 5 bases and J by 0 bases, and 8 bases separated the two germline ends. The CDR3 reads CASSPWPSYEQYF. Here the CDR3 DNA reads TGTGCCAGCAGTCCATGGCCCTCCTACGAGCAGTACTTC.

This clone was picked up a small number of times. The chain recombines TRBV20-1 with TRBJ2-3; TRBD2 might be the D (6 bases). CDR1 is DFQATT, CDR2 SNEGSKA, per germline (reference sequence). The V end lost 1 base, the J end lost 15 bases, and 14 bases lay between the germline ends. CDR3 length: 11 residues. CDR3 sequence (DNA): TGCAGTGCTAGAGCATCGGGACTCGCCTATTTT. It is translated as CSARASGLAYF.

The chain employs TRBV5-1 and TRBJ1-1; D possibly corresponds to TRBD1 (6 bases). Germline CDR1 reads SGHRS; CDR2 reads YFSETQ. The CDR3 sequence is 15 residues long. Deletions cut 2 bases from V and 0 bases from J, with 11 bases between. The CDR3 DNA sequence: TGCGCCAGCAGCTTCCTCCAGGGGATGAACACTGAAGCTTTCTTT. This gives the protein CASSFLQGMNTEAFF. Full variable domain (outside the CDR3, taken from reference TRBV5-1 and TRBJ1-1): KAGVTQTPRYLIKTRGQQVTLSCSPISGHRSVSWYQQTPGQGLQFLFEYFSETQRNKGNFPGRFSGRQFSNSRSEMNVSTLELGDSALYLCASSFLQGMNTEAFFGQGTRLTVV.

The chain is built from TRBV19 and TRBJ2-1; D possibly corresponds to TRBD1 (6 bases). Germline-derived CDR1 and CDR2 are LNHDA and SQIVND (reference sequence). This CDR3 is built from 15 residues. Trimming shortened V by 3 bases and J by 0 bases, and 9 bases separated the two germline ends. This chain's CDR3 is CASSIWTASYNEQFF. DNA of the CDR3: TGTGCCAGTAGTATCTGGACAGCCTCCTACAATGAGCAGTTCTTC.

This clone came up a few times. This rearrangement joins TRBV5-1 to TRBJ2-5; D uncertain. The CDR3 spans 12 residues. The germline gives CDR1 SGHRS, CDR2 YFSETQ. Trimming took 0 bases from V and 3 from J, leaving 3 bases between them. The CDR3 DNA reads TGCGCCAGCAGCTTGGGAAAAGAGACCCAGTACTTC. Residues: CASSLGKETQYF.

The V and J genes are TRBV29-1 and TRBJ2-3; 9 positions match TRBD1. J gave up 3 bases and V 7 bases, and 8 bases lay outside the gene matches. Per germline, CDR1 SQVTM and CDR2 ANQGSEA. This CDR3 region has 14 residues. CDR3 protein: CSATGGLLTDTQYF. The CDR3 region has the DNA TGCAGCGCGACAGGGGGACTATTAACAGATACGCAGTATTTT.

The chain joins TRBV5-1 to TRBJ2-2; 11 bases map to TRBD1. J gave up 0 bases and V 4 bases, and 8 bases lay outside the gene matches. CDR3 length: 18 amino acids. Germline CDR1 and CDR2: SGHRS and YFSETQ. CDR3 amino acids: CASSKGQGALSNTGELFF. The CDR3 DNA reads TGCGCCAGCAGCAAAGGACAGGGGGCGTTGTCGAACACCGGGGAGCTGTTTTTT.

The rearrangement uses TRBV6-5 and TRBJ2-2; D not certain. Germline-derived CDR1 and CDR2 are MNHEY and SVGAGI. CDR3 length equals 15 residues. V lost 5 bases and J 3 bases, leaving 13 bases between the germline ends. The CDR3 DNA sequence: TGTGCCAGCAGTCCCTTCGGTAGTTACACCGGGGAGCTGTTTTTT. This codes for CASSPFGSYTGELFF.

The gene calls are TRBV5-4 and TRBJ2-1; 7 nucleotides align to TRBD2. There are 15 residues in the CDR3. The ends lost 4 bases at V and 2 bases at J; junction bases unmatched: 6. Germline CDR1 reads SGHNT; CDR2 reads YYREEE (reference sequence). In nucleotides, the CDR3 is TGTGCCAGCAGCCCGGCGGGAGTTCCCTACAATGAGCAGTTCTTC. Translation gives CASSPAGVPYNEQFF.

The gene calls are TRBV5-1 and TRBJ1-3; TRBD1 matches 8 bases. V shed 1 base and J 7 bases; nucleotides not matched to a gene: 16. The length of the CDR3 is 18 residues. Germline CDR1 reads SGHRS; CDR2 reads YFSETQ. CDR3 DNA sequence: TGCGCCAGCAGCTTGTGGGGGACAGGAGTACCCCGCGACAACACCATATATTTT. Translating it yields CASSLWGTGVPRDNTIYF.